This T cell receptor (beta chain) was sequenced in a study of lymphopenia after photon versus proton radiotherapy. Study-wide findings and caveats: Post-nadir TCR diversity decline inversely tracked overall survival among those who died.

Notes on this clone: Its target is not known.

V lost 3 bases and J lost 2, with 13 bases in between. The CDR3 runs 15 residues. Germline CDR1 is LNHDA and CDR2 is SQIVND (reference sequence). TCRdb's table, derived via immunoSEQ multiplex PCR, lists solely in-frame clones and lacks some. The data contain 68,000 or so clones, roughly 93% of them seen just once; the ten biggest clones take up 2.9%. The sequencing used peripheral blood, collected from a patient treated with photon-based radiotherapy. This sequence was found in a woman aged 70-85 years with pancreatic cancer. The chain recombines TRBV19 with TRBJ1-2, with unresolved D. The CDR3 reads CASSMGRLRNYGYTF. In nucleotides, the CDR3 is TGTGCCAGTAGTATGGGCAGGCTCCGGAACTATGGCTACACCTTC.